What follows describes a single T cell receptor (beta chain). These data originate in a study of blood T cell repertoires in COVID-19. Turning to the study itself: Sample material is recorded as cDNA or gDNA derived from T cells, B-cell-depleted T cells, or PBMCs.

V shed 1 base and J 7 bases; nucleotides not matched to a gene: 6. CDR1 and CDR2 (germline): GTSNPN, SVGIG (reference sequence). This CDR3 comprises 14 residues. Original data processing: Amplification of reference gene primers was used by the study to estimate nucleated cell counts. TCRdb's copy holds only in-frame clones and misses some; the assay was immunoSEQ multiplex PCR. V and J calls and clone size follow that table, whereas D and trimming were derived from the DNA. The sample lists about 110,000 clones, about two thirds seen once, with about 2% in the top ten. The J gene is TRBJ1-5, the V gene TRBV30; 8 nucleotides agree with TRBD1. The source material was peripheral blood. The clonotype was recovered from a woman aged 40 to 50 with acute or convalescent COVID-19. CDR3 in amino acids: CAWSGGQGWQPQHF. CDR3 sequence (DNA): TGTGCCTGGAGTGGAGGACAGGGTTGGCAGCCCCAGCATTTT.